The clone carrying this T cell receptor (beta chain) was recorded a few times. Its antigen is not known. Germline CDR1 is SNHLY and CDR2 is FYNNEI. The V end lost 1 base, the J end lost 6 bases, and 5 bases lay between the germline ends. The CDR3 is made up of 12 amino acids. This record belongs to a study of T-cell reconstitution after alpha-beta-depleted transplantation in children. Study-level results: Some patients' high day-60 TCRbeta diversity was traced to surviving recipient T cells and thymic progenitors. Several hundred expanded graft clones reportedly gave rise to the alpha-beta T cells present about two months after transplant. T cells produced anew were the main source of T-cell counts and diversity one year after transplant.

Unique molecular identifiers tagged the TCRbeta library. Each CDR3 protein is one row after TCRdb ran MiXCR on the PCR reads. There are approximately 1,000,000 distinct CDR3 sequences in the sample; around 30% occur only once, and more than 25% lies in the top ten. The receptor was derived from a boy under two years old who had a stem cell transplant for SCID, so the T cells may come from the graft donor. The V and J genes are TRBV2 and TRBJ2-3; D is possibly TRBD2 (5 bases). Sequenced here: PBMCs, mostly from graft donor cells, sampled 360 days after TCRalphabeta/CD19-depleted stem cell transplant. CDR3 region: CASSEERDTQYF. The DNA for the CDR3 is TGTGCCAGCAGTGAAGAGCGGGATACGCAGTATTTT.